This entry lists 21 T cell receptor beta chains sequenced from one sample in a study of shared clonotypes between healthy human individuals. Here immunoSEQ multiplex PCR was the method, and the copy in TCRdb shows in-frame clones only, minus some. The sample lists 2 million to 2.5 million clones, approximately 94% occurring once. Material: naive CD4+ T cells sorted from blood. The subset denotes: CD45RA+ positively selected. These receptors were collected from a man aged 18 to 29 in good health.

This rearrangement joins TRBV4-1 to TRBJ2-5, with 10 positions matching TRBD1. V lost 2 bases to trimming and J lost 4 bases; unmatched junction nucleotides: 7. The CDR3 runs to 16 residues. Per germline, CDR1 MGHRA and CDR2 YSYEKL. CDR3 region: CASSQRGQGQRETQYF. The CDR3 coding sequence is TGCGCCAGCAGCCAACGGGGACAGGGGCAACGAGAGACCCAGTACTTC.

The J gene is TRBJ1-5, the V gene TRBV4-1; D is unclear. The germline V and J ends were trimmed by 0 bases and 7 bases, with 7 bases remaining between them. Germline V gene sequence: CDR1 MGHRA, CDR2 YSYEKL. This CDR3 spans 13 amino acids. The chain's CDR3 is CASSQESRQPQHF. The CDR3 DNA is TGCGCCAGCAGCCAAGAATCACGGCAGCCCCAGCATTTT.

This clone has a handful of counts. The V call is TRBV25-1, the J call TRBJ1-2; D is possibly TRBD1 (5 bases). The CDR3 consists of 11 residues. Trimming took off 8 bases at V and 8 bases at J, with 12 bases between the two ends. In germline, CDR1 is MGHDK, CDR2 SYGVNS. The CDR3 DNA reads as TGTGCCAGCGGGGACCCGAGGGGCTACACCTTC. Encoded protein: CASGDPRGYTF.

The CDR3 region has the DNA TGTGCCAGCAGCCCGGGAGGGCCGGGCACAGATACGCAGTATTTT. Its translation: CASSPGGPGTDTQYF. This chain links TRBV7-2 with TRBJ2-3; 8 nucleotides align to TRBD2. The CDR3 has 15 amino acids. Trimming cost V 5 bases and J 1 base; bases outside gene matches: 5. Per germline, CDR1 SGHTA and CDR2 FQGNSA.

The rearrangement joins TRBV14 to TRBJ2-2; D is undetermined. The V gene lost 5 bases and the J gene lost 4 bases, with 8 bases spanning the gap. Germline CDR1 and CDR2: SGHDN and FVKESK. This CDR3 region has 13 residues. CDR3 amino acids: CASSFIPTGELFF. The CDR3 DNA sequence: TGTGCCAGCAGCTTCATCCCCACCGGGGAGCTGTTTTTT.

This chain connects TRBV6-6 to TRBJ2-7, with D maybe TRBD1 (5 bases). The V end lost 2 bases, the J end lost 5 bases, and 13 bases lay between the germline ends. In germline, CDR1 is MNHNY, CDR2 SVGAGI (reference sequence). The CDR3 length is 14 residues. The CDR3 region is CASSYPSRGDEQYF. CDR3 in DNA: TGTGCCAGCAGTTACCCCTCTAGGGGCGACGAGCAGTACTTC.

In regard to this clone: The same CDR3 is also encoded by other DNA sequences in this sample. This chain joins TRBV6-5 and TRBJ2-1; 7 bases are a match to TRBD1. The V gene's germline CDR1 is MNHEY and CDR2 SVGAGI. The V and J ends lost 6 bases and 4 bases, in that order; junction bases with no gene match: 6. The CDR3 length is 14 residues. CDR3 DNA: TGTGCCAGCAGCAGGGGACAGTTGTACAATGAGCAGTTCTTC. Encoded protein: CASSRGQLYNEQFF.

This clone has only one observation. CDR3 bases: TGTGCCACCCGGGACTTAGGGGCCGGGGAGCTGTTTTTT. The encoded protein is CATRDLGAGELFF. This chain uses TRBV7-9 with TRBJ2-2; tentatively, D is TRBD2 (6 bases). The CDR3 spans 13 residues. Per germline, CDR1 SEHNR and CDR2 FQNEAQ (reference sequence). V was shortened by 10 bases and J by 6 bases, with 15 bases between the two germline ends.

CDR3 sequence reads: CASSLGPVETQYF. The CDR3 DNA is TGTGCCAGCAGCTTAGGTCCCGTGGAGACCCAGTACTTC. The gene calls are TRBV5-4 and TRBJ2-5; no firm D call. Trimming cost V 2 bases and J 5 bases, with 10 bases left between them. The length of the CDR3 is 13 residues. Germline V gene lookup returns CDR1 SGHNT and CDR2 YYREEE (reference sequence).

The chain links TRBV7-6 to TRBJ2-7, with 11 bases fitting TRBD2. In germline, CDR1 is SGHVS, CDR2 FNYEAQ. The CDR3 has 17 amino acids. The junction had 13 bases not matched to a gene; V was cut back by 5 bases and J by 4 bases. The CDR3 loop reads CASSPGPASGRKYEQYF. The CDR3 DNA sequence: TGTGCCAGCAGCCCTGGCCCGGCTAGCGGGAGGAAGTACGAGCAGTACTTC. Complete variable domain (other parts from reference TRBV7-6 and TRBJ2-7): GAGVSQSPRYKVTKRGQDVALRCDPISGHVSLYWYRQALGQGPEFLTYFNYEAQQDKSGLPNDRFSAERPEGSISTLTIQRTEQRDSAMYRCASSPGPASGRKYEQYFGPGTRLTVT.

J is TRBJ2-5 and V is TRBV2; D is ambiguous. The CDR3 loop spans 16 amino acids. V was trimmed by 2 bases and J by 4 bases, leaving 17 bases between them. Looked up from germline, CDR1 is SNHLY and CDR2 is FYNNEI. Here the CDR3 reads CASSEIEAAIPETQYF. The CDR3 DNA sequence: TGTGCCAGCAGTGAAATAGAGGCGGCCATCCCAGAGACCCAGTACTTC.

This chain uses TRBV27 with TRBJ2-5; 15 nucleotides line up with TRBD2. The CDR3 consists of 16 residues. The V and J ends lost 1 base and 5 bases, in that order; junction bases with no gene match: 2. Germline CDR1 is MNHEY and CDR2 is SMNVEV (reference sequence). This CDR3 is CASSLFGLAGGETQYF. In nucleotides, the CDR3 is TGTGCCAGCAGTTTATTCGGACTAGCGGGGGGGGAGACCCAGTACTTC.

Concerning this clone itself: A read error is likely, as this CDR3 ends without the conserved phenylalanine or tryptophan. The DNA is omitted, as the CDR3 cannot be located on it reliably, and the CDR3 follows TCRdb's listing. The V and J genes are TRBV6-1 and TRBJ2-4; the table assigns TRBD2, which was not confirmed against the DNA. Germline V gene sequence: CDR1 MNHNS, CDR2 SASEGT. Inclusive of both ends, the CDR3 amounts to 12 amino acids. CDR3: CASSERELPHFS.

This clone was counted only a few times. V is TRBV6-5 and J is TRBJ1-6; D unresolved. This CDR3 is 13 amino acids long. In germline, CDR1 is MNHEY, CDR2 SVGAGI. V lost 4 bases to trimming and J lost 7 bases, with 8 bases between them. CDR3 in DNA: TGTGCCAGCAGTTCCACGAACAATTCACCCCTCCACTTT. Translating gives CASSSTNNSPLHF.

This chain uses TRBV7-6 with TRBJ2-3, with 13 bases aligning to TRBD2. V lost 5 bases, J lost 2 bases, and 7 bases stayed unmatched. This CDR3 is built from 17 residues. Germline V gene lookup returns CDR1 SGHVS and CDR2 FNYEAQ. The CDR3 DNA is TGTGCCAGCAGCATCGGACTAGCGGGAGACCTCACAGATACGCAGTATTTT. It encodes CASSIGLAGDLTDTQYF.

The chain couples TRBV6-5 to TRBJ2-7, with TRBD2 matching over 11 bases. With 2 bases clipped from V and 1 base from J, the junction kept 4 bases outside the gene matches. Per the germline V gene, CDR1 is MNHEY and CDR2 is SVGAGI. This CDR3 is 16 amino acids long. The CDR3 loop reads CASSYPSSGGSYEQYF. The CDR3, as DNA: TGTGCCAGCAGTTACCCCTCTAGCGGGGGGTCCTACGAGCAGTACTTC.

The chain uses TRBV18 and TRBJ2-5; the match to TRBD2 covers 8 bases. J gave up 5 bases and V 3 bases, and 14 bases lay outside the gene matches. Germline V gene lookup returns CDR1 KGHSH and CDR2 LQKENI. The CDR3 is 17 residues long. In DNA form, the CDR3 reads TGTGCCAGCTCACCCATGACTAGCGCCTTGACTTGGGAGACCCAGTACTTC. Its translation is CASSPMTSALTWETQYF.

The V gene is TRBV6-1, the J gene TRBJ2-4; D uncertain. Deletions cut 1 base from V and 3 bases from J, with 13 bases between. Germline V CDR1 and CDR2: MNHNS, SASEGT. This CDR3 comprises 16 residues. The CDR3 here is CASSEGTLGGKNIQYF. The DNA for the CDR3 is TGTGCCAGCAGTGAAGGGACGTTGGGCGGCAAAAACATTCAGTACTTC.

There are a few counts of this clone. V and J are TRBV14 and TRBJ1-4; possibly TRBD1 for D (6 bases). Per germline, CDR1 SGHDN and CDR2 FVKESK. The CDR3 has 14 amino acids. The V gene lost 4 bases and the J gene lost 3 bases, with 9 bases spanning the gap. CDR3 DNA: TGTGCCAGCAGCCCCGACAGGTCTAATGAAAAACTGTTTTTT. This encodes CASSPDRSNEKLFF.

V usage is TRBV30 and J usage is TRBJ1-5; D perhaps matches TRBD1 (5 bases). Trimming stripped 1 base from V and 5 bases from J, with 9 bases between. This CDR3 contains 13 residues. Germline V lookup: CDR1 GTSNPN, CDR2 SVGIG (reference sequence). The CDR3 sequence is CAWSAGLDQPQHF. The CDR3 DNA follows: TGTGCCTGGAGTGCAGGGCTCGATCAGCCCCAGCATTTT. The full variable domain, rest sourced from reference TRBV30 and TRBJ1-5, is SQTIHQWPATLVQPVGSPLSLECTVEGTSNPNLYWYRQAAGRGLQLLFYSVGIGQISSEVPQNLSASRPQDRQFILSSKKLLLSDSGFYLCAWSAGLDQPQHFGDGTRLSIL.

Turning to this clone: The same CDR3 is also encoded by other DNA sequences in this sample. The genes are TRBV5-1 and TRBJ2-5, with D possibly TRBD1 on 5 matching bases. The CDR3 covers 13 residues. CDR1 and CDR2 (germline): SGHRS, YFSETQ. Trimming removed 2 bases at V and 2 bases at J, with 7 bases between. CDR3 DNA sequence: TGCGCCAGCAGCTTAGGGGTACAAGAGACCCAGTACTTC. Translated, it gives CASSLGVQETQYF. The full variable domain, its missing parts supplied by reference TRBV5-1 and TRBJ2-5, is KAGVTQTPRYLIKTRGQQVTLSCSPISGHRSVSWYQQTPGQGLQFLFEYFSETQRNKGNFPGRFSGRQFSNSRSEMNVSTLELGDSALYLCASSLGVQETQYFGPGTRLLVL.